This T cell receptor beta chain stems from a study of T cell responses to AZD1222 COVID-19 vaccine. The data were produced by immunoSEQ multiplex PCR, yet TCRdb's version contains in-frame clones alone and is incomplete. The table has more than 100,000 clones, 85% seen once; the top ten hold 7.9%. The sample holds one count of this clone. There are 15 residues in the CDR3. V lost 3 bases, J lost 6 bases, and 13 bases lay in between. Per germline, CDR1 KGHDR and CDR2 SFDVKD. The sample in question was peripheral blood, obtained 28 days after the second dose of the MenACWY control vaccine. The receptor was derived from an adult who received the MenACWY meningococcal vaccine as a control. This chain joins TRBV24-1 and TRBJ2-2, with a weak D call TRBD1 (5 bases). CDR3 in amino acids: CATSDQDKVAGELFF. CDR3 sequence (DNA): TGTGCCACCAGTGATCAGGACAAGGTGGCCGGGGAGCTGTTTTTT.